Listed below are T cell receptor beta chains from one sample, sequenced in a study of blood T cells in healthy people across ages. TCRdb re-derived calls from the 5' RACE reads in MiXCR, one entry per CDR3 protein. The profile covers over a million distinct CDR3 sequences, with roughly a quarter appearing a single time and approximately 0.7% taken by the ten largest. A further study also used this sample, focusing on T cells of mothers and their children.

The sequenced sample was blood. The receptor set was obtained from a girl aged 2-10 years in good health. CDR3s leave out the opening cysteine and the closing phenylalanine or tryptophan. Expanded clones get a size class; other rows say once, few or many, or leave the size out.

cdr3_aa cdr3_length clone_size v_call
ASSPEGKETQY 11 . TRBV4-3
ASSLYPQLGAEQF 13 . TRBV11-2
ASSEDWEYGYT 11 . TRBV25-1
SARDRGLAGDDIQY 14 . TRBV20-1
ASSPGLAGVVAKNIQY 16 few TRBV4-1
ASSPGLQGWTQY 12 . TRBV25-1
ATFFPGYT 8 . TRBV6-2/TRBV6-3
ATSSGWGSSYNEQF 14 few TRBV15
ASSLRSAGRDTQY 13 . TRBV7-2
ASTSRAGANVLT 12 . TRBV28
ASSPPTGLTNEKLF 14 . TRBV7-9
SLVPGQGTEQY 11 few TRBV20-1
ASSSGQPGQETQY 13 . TRBV5-8
SAPPSRGETQY 11 . TRBV20-1
ASSVWGLSTGELF 13 . TRBV7-8
ASSPDRGNHGYT 12 . TRBV4-2
ASSIGDYSNQPQH 13 . TRBV19
ASSDRGNQPQH 11 few TRBV25-1
ASSVGGLWDEQF 12 . TRBV2